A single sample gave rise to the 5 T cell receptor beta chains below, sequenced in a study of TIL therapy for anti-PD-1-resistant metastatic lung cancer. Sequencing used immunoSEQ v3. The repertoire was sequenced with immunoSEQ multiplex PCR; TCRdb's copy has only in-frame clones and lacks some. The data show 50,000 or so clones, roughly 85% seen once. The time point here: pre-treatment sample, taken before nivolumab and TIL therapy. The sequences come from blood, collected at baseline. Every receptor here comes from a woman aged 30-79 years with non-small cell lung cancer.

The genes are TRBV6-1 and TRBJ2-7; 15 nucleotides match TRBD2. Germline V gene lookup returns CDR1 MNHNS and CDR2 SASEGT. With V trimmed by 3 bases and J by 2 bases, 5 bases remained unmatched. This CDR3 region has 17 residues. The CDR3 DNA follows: TGTGCCAGCAGTGAGGGACTAGCGGGAGGCCGAACCTACGAGCAGTACTTC. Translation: CASSEGLAGGRTYEQYF.

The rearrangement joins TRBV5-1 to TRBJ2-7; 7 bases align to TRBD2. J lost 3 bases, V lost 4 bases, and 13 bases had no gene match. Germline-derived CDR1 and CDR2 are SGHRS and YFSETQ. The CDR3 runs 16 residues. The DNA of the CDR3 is TGCGCCAGCAGCGCGGTGACTAGCCTGGGGGGCTACGAGCAGTACTTC. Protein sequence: CASSAVTSLGGYEQYF.

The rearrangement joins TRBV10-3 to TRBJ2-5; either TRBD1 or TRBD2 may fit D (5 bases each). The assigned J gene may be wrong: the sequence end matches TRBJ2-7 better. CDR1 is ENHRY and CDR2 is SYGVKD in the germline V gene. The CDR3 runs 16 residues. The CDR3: CAISEEPGRRYYEQYF. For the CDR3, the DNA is TGTGCCATCAGTGAGGAGCCGGGACGGCGGTACTACGAGCAGTACTTC.

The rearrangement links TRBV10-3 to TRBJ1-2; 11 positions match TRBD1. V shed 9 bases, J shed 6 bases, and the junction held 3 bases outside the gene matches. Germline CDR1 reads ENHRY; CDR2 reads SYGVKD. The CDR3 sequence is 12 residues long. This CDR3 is CAIWTGGDGYTF. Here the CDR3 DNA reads TGTGCCATTTGGACAGGGGGCGATGGCTACACCTTC.

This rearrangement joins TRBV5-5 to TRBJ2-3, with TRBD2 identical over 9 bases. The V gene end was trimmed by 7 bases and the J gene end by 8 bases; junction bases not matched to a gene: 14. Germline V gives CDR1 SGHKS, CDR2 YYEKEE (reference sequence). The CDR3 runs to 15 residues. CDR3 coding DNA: TGTGCCAGCTCTCCGGGCGGGGGGGCCATCGGTACGCAGTATTTT. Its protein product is CASSPGGGAIGTQYF.